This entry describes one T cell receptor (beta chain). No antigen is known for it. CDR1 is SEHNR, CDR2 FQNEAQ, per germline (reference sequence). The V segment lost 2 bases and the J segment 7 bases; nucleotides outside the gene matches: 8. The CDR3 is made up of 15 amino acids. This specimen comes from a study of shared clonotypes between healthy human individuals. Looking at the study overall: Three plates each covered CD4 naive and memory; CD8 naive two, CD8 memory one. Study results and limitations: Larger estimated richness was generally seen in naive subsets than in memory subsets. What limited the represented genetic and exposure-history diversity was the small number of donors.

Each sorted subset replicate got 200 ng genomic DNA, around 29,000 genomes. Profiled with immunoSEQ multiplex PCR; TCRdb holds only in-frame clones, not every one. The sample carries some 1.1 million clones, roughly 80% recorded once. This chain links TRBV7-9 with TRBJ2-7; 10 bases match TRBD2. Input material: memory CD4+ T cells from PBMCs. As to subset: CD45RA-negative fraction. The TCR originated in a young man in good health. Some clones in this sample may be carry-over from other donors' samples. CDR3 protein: CASSLLAGVPGEQYF. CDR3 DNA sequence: TGTGCCAGCAGCTTACTAGCGGGAGTTCCGGGAGAGCAGTACTTC.